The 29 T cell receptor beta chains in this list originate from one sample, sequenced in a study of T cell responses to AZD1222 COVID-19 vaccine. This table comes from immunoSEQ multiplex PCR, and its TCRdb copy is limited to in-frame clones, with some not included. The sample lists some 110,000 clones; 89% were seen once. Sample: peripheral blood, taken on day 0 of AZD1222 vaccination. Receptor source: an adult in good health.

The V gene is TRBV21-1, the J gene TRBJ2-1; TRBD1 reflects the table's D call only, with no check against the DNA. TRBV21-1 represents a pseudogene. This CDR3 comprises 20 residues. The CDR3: CASSTYRDRGLAGHYNEQFF. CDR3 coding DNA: TGTGCCAGCAGCACGTACCGGGACAGGGGCCTAGCTGGCCACTACAATGAGCAGTTCTTC.

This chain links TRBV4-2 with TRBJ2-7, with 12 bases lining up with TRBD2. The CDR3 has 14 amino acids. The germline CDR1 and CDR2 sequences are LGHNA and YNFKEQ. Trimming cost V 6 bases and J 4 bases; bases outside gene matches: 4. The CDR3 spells CASRQTSGGYEQYF. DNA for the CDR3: TGTGCCAGCAGACAGACTAGCGGGGGTTACGAGCAGTACTTC.

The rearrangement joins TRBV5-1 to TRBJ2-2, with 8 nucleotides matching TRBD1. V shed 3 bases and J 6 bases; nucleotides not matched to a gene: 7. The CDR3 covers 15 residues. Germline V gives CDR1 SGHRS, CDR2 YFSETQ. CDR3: CASSSTTGGSGELFF. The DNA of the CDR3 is TGCGCCAGCAGCTCCACTACAGGGGGGTCCGGGGAGCTGTTTTTT.

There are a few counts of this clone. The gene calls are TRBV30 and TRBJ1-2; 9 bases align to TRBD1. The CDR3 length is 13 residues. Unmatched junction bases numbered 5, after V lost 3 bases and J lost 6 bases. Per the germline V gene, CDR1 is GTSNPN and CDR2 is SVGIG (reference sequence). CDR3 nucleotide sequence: TGTGCCTGGAGCCTGACAGGGGGAAATGGCTACACCTTC. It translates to CAWSLTGGNGYTF.

CDR3 protein: CASSESSGVPYNEQFF. The CDR3, as DNA: TGTGCCAGCAGTGAAAGTTCTGGGGTTCCCTACAATGAGCAGTTCTTC. This chain connects TRBV25-1 to TRBJ2-1; unclear D gene. V was trimmed by 2 bases and J by 2 bases, leaving 13 bases between them. This CDR3 is built from 16 residues. Germline assignment: CDR1 MGHDK and CDR2 SYGVNS.

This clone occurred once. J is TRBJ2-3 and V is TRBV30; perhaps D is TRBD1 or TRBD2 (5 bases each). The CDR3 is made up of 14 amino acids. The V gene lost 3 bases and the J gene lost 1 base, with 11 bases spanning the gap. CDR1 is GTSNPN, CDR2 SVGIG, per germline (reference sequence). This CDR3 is CAWRGVGGTDTQYF. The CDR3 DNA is TGTGCCTGGAGAGGCGTGGGGGGCACAGATACGCAGTATTTT.

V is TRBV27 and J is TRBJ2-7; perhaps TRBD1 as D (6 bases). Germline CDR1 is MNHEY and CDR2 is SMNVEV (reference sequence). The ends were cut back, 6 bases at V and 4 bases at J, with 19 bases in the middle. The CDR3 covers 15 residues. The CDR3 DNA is TGTGCCAGCAGCCAAGCGGACAGTCCCCGTTACGAGCAGTACTTC. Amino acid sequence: CASSQADSPRYEQYF.

This chain's CDR3 is CASSRLDEQFF. CDR3 DNA: TGTGCCAGCAGCCGCTTGGATGAGCAGTTCTTC. The chain has TRBV12-3 or TRBV12-4 and TRBJ2-1; no clear D gene. The V gene lost 6 bases and the J gene lost 8 bases, with 8 bases spanning the gap. The CDR3 length is 11 residues.

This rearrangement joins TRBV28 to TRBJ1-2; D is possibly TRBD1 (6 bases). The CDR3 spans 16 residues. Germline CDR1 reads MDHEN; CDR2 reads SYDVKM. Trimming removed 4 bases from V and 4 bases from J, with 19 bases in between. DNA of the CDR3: TGTGCCAGCAGTTCCCCCCGGGGGGCTTTTAGCTATGGCTACACCTTC. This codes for CASSSPRGAFSYGYTF.

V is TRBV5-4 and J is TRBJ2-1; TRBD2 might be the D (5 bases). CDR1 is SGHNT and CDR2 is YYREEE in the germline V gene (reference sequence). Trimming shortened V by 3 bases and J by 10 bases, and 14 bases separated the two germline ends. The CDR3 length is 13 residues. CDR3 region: CASSSDGNGEQFF. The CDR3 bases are TGTGCCAGCAGCTCAGACGGGAACGGGGAGCAGTTCTTC.

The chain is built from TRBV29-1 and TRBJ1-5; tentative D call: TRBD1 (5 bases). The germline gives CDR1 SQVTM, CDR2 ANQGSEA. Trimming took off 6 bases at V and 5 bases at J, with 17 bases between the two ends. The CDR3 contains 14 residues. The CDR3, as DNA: TGCAGCGTCCAAGGGGCGGGGGAGTATCAGCCCCAGCATTTT. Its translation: CSVQGAGEYQPQHF.

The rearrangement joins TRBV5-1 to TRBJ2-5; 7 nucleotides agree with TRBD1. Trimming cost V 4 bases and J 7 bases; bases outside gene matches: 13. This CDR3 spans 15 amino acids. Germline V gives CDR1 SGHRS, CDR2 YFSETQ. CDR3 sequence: CASSPTGEVPGTQYF. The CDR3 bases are TGCGCCAGCAGCCCAACAGGGGAAGTCCCGGGGACCCAGTACTTC.

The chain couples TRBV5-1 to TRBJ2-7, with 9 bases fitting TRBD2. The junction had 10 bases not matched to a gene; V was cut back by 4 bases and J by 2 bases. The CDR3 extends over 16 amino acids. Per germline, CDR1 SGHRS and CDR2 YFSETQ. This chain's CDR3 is CASSPSSGERTYEQYF. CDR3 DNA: TGCGCCAGCAGCCCTTCTAGCGGGGAGAGAACCTACGAGCAGTACTTC.

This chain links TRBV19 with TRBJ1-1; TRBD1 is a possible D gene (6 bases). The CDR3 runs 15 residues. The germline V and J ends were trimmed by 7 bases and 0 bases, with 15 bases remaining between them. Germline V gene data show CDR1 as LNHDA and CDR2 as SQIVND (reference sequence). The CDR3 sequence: CASKGSDSLNTEAFF. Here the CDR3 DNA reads TGTGCCAGTAAGGGATCGGACAGCTTGAACACTGAAGCTTTCTTT.

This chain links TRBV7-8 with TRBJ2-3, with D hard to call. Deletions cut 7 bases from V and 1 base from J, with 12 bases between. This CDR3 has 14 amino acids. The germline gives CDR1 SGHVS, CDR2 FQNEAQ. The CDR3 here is CASIVLAGTDTQYF. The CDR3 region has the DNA TGTGCCAGCATCGTTCTTGCGGGCACAGATACGCAGTATTTT.

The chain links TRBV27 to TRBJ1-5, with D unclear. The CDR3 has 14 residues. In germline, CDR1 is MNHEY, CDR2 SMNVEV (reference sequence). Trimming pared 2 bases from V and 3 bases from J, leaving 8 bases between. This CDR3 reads CASSLEGINQPQHF. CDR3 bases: TGTGCCAGCAGTTTAGAGGGAATCAATCAGCCCCAGCATTTT.

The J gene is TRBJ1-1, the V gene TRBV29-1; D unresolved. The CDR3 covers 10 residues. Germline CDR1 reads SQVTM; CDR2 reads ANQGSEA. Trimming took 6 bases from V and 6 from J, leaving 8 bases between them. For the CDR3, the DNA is TGCAGCGTAGCCAGGCCTGAAGCTTTCTTT. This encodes CSVARPEAFF.

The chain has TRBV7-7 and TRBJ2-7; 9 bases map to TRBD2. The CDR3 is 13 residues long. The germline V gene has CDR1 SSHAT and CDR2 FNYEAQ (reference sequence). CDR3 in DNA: TGTGCTAGCGCTAGCGGGACCGGAGGTGAGCAGTACTTC. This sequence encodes CASASGTGGEQYF.

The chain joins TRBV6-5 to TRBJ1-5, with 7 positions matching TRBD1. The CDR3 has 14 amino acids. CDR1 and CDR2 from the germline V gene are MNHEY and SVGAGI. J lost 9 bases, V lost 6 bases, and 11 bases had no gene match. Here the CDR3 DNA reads TGTGCCAGCAGGGGCCAAGCAGGGGGGACGCCCCAGCATTTT. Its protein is CASRGQAGGTPQHF.

This CDR3 reads CASSPTKGEIAKNIQYF. CDR3 nucleotides: TGTGCCAGCAGCCCGACTAAGGGGGAAATAGCCAAAAACATTCAGTACTTC. This chain joins TRBV3-1 (or the pseudogene TRBV3-2) and TRBJ2-4; a possible D gene is TRBD1 (6 bases). The ends were cut back, 4 bases at V and 0 bases at J, with 16 bases in the middle. This CDR3 contains 17 residues. The V gene's germline CDR1 is LGHDT and CDR2 YNNKEL (reference sequence).

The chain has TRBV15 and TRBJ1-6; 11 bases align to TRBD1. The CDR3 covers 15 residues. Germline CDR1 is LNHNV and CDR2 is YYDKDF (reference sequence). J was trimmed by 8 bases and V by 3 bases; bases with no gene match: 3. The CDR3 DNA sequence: TGTGCCACCAGCAGGAGGGGACAGGGGGATTCACCCCTCCACTTT. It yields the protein CATSRRGQGDSPLHF.

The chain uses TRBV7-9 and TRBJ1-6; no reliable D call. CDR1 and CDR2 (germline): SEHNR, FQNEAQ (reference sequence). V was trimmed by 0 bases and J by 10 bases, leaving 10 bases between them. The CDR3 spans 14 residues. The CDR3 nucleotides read TGTGCCAGCAGCTTAGCGGGCAGGAACTCACCCCTCCACTTT. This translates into CASSLAGRNSPLHF.

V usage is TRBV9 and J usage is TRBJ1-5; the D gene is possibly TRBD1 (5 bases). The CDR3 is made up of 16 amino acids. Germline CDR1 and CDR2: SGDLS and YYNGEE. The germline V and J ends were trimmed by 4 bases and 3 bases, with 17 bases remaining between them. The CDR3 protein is CASSPGSGQSNQPQHF. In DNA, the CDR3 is TGTGCCAGCAGCCCAGGGTCGGGGCAGTCCAATCAGCCCCAGCATTTT.

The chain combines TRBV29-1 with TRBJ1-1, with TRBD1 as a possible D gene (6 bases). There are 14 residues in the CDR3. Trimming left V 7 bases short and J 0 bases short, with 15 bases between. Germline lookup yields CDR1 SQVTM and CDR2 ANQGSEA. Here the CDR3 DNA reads TGCAGCGGAACGTCGGGACACTTGAACACTGAAGCTTTCTTT. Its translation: CSGTSGHLNTEAFF.

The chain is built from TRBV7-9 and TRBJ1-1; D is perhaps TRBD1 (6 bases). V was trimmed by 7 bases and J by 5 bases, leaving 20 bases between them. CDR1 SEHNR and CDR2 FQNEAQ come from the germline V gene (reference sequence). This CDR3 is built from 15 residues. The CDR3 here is CASIQTGASRTEAFF. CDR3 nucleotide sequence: TGTGCCAGCATCCAGACAGGAGCGTCTAGGACTGAAGCTTTCTTT.

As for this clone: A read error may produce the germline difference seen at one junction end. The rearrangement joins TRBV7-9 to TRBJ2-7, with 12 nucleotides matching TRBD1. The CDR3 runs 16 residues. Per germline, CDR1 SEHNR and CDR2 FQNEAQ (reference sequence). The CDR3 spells CASSFRDRGLRGEQCF. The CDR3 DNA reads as TGTGCCAGCAGCTTCCGGGACAGGGGGCTGAGAGGGGAGCAGTGCTTC. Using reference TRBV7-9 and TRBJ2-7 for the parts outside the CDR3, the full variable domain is DTGVSQNPRHKITKRGQNVTFRCDPISEHNRLYWYRQTLGQGPEFLTYFQNEAQLEKSRLLSDRFSAERPKGSFSTLEIQRTEQGDSAMYLCASSFRDRGLRGEQCFGPGTRLTVT.

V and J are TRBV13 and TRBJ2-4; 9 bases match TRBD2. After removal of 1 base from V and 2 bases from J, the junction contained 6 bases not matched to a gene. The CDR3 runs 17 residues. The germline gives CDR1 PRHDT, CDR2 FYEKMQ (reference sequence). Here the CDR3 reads CASSLVAGGPTKNIQYF. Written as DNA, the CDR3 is TGTGCCAGCAGCTTAGTCGCGGGGGGGCCGACCAAAAACATTCAGTACTTC.

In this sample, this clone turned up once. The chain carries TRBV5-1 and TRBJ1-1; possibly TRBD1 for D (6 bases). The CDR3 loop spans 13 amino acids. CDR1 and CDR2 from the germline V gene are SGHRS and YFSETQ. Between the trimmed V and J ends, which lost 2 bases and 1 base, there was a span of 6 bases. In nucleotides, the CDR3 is TGCGCCAGCAGCTTACAGGGGAACACTGAAGCTTTCTTT. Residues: CASSLQGNTEAFF.

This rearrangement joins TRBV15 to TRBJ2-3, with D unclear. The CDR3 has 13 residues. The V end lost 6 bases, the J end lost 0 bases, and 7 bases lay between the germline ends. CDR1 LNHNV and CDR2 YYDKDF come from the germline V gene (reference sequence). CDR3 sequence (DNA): TGTGCCACCAGAGCGCAGAGCACAGATACGCAGTATTTT. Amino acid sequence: CATRAQSTDTQYF.